This T cell receptor beta chain came from a study of T-cell memory formation after mild COVID-19. For the study at large: TCR clustering was largely donor specific.

One entry per CDR3 protein results from TCRdb running MiXCR on the 5' RACE reads. The sample has roughly 70,000 distinct CDR3 sequences, roughly a sixth seen once; the top ten hold 31%. The CDR3 totals 13 residues. Trimming took off 1 base at V and 2 bases at J, with 6 bases between the two ends. CDR1 is SGHVS, CDR2 FNYEAQ, per germline. This clonotype has a single count. Its antigen is as yet unknown. Study outcomes and limitations: For second-wave clones that peaked at day 37, SARS-CoV-2 specificity went unverified. Most CD4+ clones that shrank were in CM and EM, while CD8+ ones turned up in EMRA. Contracting clones from day 15 to 85 showed balanced CD4/CD8; later expanders favored CD4+.

The chain is built from TRBV7-6 and TRBJ2-7; D is undetermined. The sequence derives from an adult woman who had mild COVID-19 (a few samples of this study predate the infection). Cell type and time point are not known. Sequenced sample: PBMCs or a T cell subset sorted from them (not recorded which). Here the CDR3 reads CASSLEVAYEQYF. The CDR3, as DNA: TGTGCCAGCAGCTTAGAGGTAGCCTACGAGCAGTACTTC.